One sample yielded the 20 T cell receptor beta chains listed below, sequenced in a study of CD8 T cells in ankylosing spondylitis (dated by TCRdb to 2015 to 2018). General conclusions and limits of the study: Blood from ankylosing spondylitis patients appeared to be characterized by a TCR beta motif composed of several highly homologous amino acid variants.

Receptor libraries were prepared by 5' RACE. Sequencing relied on an Illumina HiSeq 2500. TCRdb's own reprocessing of the public reads used fastp at Q25 and MiXCR and kept productive beta chains. One record per CDR3 amino acid sequence lists the most common genes and DNA. Across this sample there are about 220,000 distinct CDR3 sequences, with around 16% seen only once. In total, the top ten clones hold approximately 40% of the sample. Their antigens remain unidentified. The sequenced sample consisted of blood, either unsorted or a sorted T cell fraction (not recorded which). All receptors derive from a male donor with ankylosing spondylitis.

This clonotype has at least ten counts. J is TRBJ2-2 and V is TRBV12-3 or TRBV12-4; perhaps TRBD1 as D (5 bases). The CDR3 runs to 15 residues. Trimming stripped 6 bases from V and 8 bases from J, with 19 bases between. CDR3: CASSTQGRESGELFF. The CDR3 DNA is TGTGCCAGCAGCACCCAGGGCAGGGAAAGTGGGGAGCTGTTTTTT.

The J gene is TRBJ1-6, the V gene TRBV7-9; 10 nucleotides line up with TRBD1. The V and J ends lost 5 bases and 10 bases, in that order; junction bases with no gene match: 11. Germline CDR1 is SEHNR and CDR2 is FQNEAQ (reference sequence). The CDR3 has 16 amino acids. CDR3 DNA sequence: TGTGCCAGCAGCCCAGGGACAGGGGATCTAGGGTCACCCCTCCACTTT. Its protein is CASSPGTGDLGSPLHF.

A few counts support this clonotype. The chain recombines TRBV5-6 with TRBJ1-1; 8 bases are a match to TRBD1. The germline V gene has CDR1 SGHDT and CDR2 YYEEEE. CDR3 size: 15 residues. The V and J ends lost 4 bases and 5 bases, in that order; junction bases with no gene match: 10. For the CDR3, the DNA is TGTGCCAGCAGCCCGGACAGGGAAGCATCGACTGAAGCTTTCTTT. Translated: CASSPDREASTEAFF.

This clonotype appeared a few times. The genes are TRBV7-3 and TRBJ1-2, with TRBD1 identical over 8 bases. The CDR3 extends over 17 amino acids. Germline lookup yields CDR1 SGHTA and CDR2 FQGTGA. The V gene end was trimmed by 0 bases and the J gene end by 6 bases; junction bases not matched to a gene: 12. The CDR3, as DNA: TGTGCCAGCAGCTTAACGTTAGCCCCCCAGGGGGCCGATGGCTACACCTTC. Its protein is CASSLTLAPQGADGYTF.

This chain connects TRBV13 to TRBJ2-1, with D maybe TRBD1 (6 bases). The CDR3 extends over 15 amino acids. Germline CDR1 reads PRHDT; CDR2 reads FYEKMQ (reference sequence). The V end was cut by 5 bases, the J end by 5 bases, with 16 bases between. The CDR3 DNA reads as TGTGCCAGCAGCCCTTCCGGGACAATAAACAATGAGCAGTTCTTC. Translation: CASSPSGTINNEQFF.

This clonotype was counted only a few times. V usage is TRBV5-6 and J usage is TRBJ2-7, with TRBD2 matching over 9 bases. The CDR3 covers 15 residues. J was trimmed by 4 bases and V by 1 base; bases with no gene match: 6. Germline loops: CDR1 SGHDT, CDR2 YYEEEE. This chain's CDR3 is CASSLSSGRFYEQYF. CDR3 DNA: TGTGCCAGCAGCTTGAGTAGCGGGAGATTTTACGAGCAGTACTTC.

This rearrangement joins TRBV4-3 to TRBJ2-1; 9 bases map to TRBD1. CDR3 length equals 15 residues. The V gene end was trimmed by 0 bases and the J gene end by 7 bases; junction bases not matched to a gene: 4. CDR1 and CDR2 from the germline V gene are LGHNA and YSLEER. The CDR3 region has the DNA TGCGCCAGCAGCCAAGATGGGACAGGGTGGAATGAGCAGTTCTTC. Its translation is CASSQDGTGWNEQFF.

This chain uses TRBV7-2 with TRBJ2-3; D is ambiguous. The CDR3 extends over 14 amino acids. Per the germline V gene, CDR1 is SGHTA and CDR2 is FQGNSA. V lost 4 bases, J lost 0 bases, and 8 bases lay in between. The CDR3 reads CASSSLDSTDTQYF. In DNA form, the CDR3 reads TGTGCCAGCAGCTCCCTCGACAGCACAGATACGCAGTATTTT.

The chain is built from TRBV20-1 and TRBJ2-7; D is uncertain. The germline V gene has CDR1 DFQATT and CDR2 SNEGSKA (reference sequence). The CDR3 extends over 13 amino acids. The V and J ends lost 5 bases and 1 base respectively, with 12 bases between them. The CDR3 region has the DNA TGCAGTGCTCAAACCTCTGGTTCCTACGAGCAGTACTTC. Translating gives CSAQTSGSYEQYF.

The rearrangement links TRBV2 to TRBJ2-3; D tentatively fits TRBD1 or TRBD2 (5 bases each). Trimming took 8 bases from V and 3 from J, leaving 24 bases between them. In germline, CDR1 is SNHLY, CDR2 FYNNEI. There are 17 residues in the CDR3. For the CDR3, the DNA is TGTGCCAGCCAACCCGGGGCCTGGGGTGTGGGGACAGATACGCAGTATTTT. Amino acid sequence: CASQPGAWGVGTDTQYF.

J is TRBJ2-3 and V is TRBV27, with 8 nucleotides matching TRBD2. This CDR3 spans 18 amino acids. J lost 0 bases, V lost 2 bases, and 10 bases had no gene match. Per germline, CDR1 MNHEY and CDR2 SMNVEV (reference sequence). The CDR3 DNA reads TGTGCCAGCAGTTTAATTGGTTATAGCGGGACTAGCACAGATACGCAGTATTTT. Its translation is CASSLIGYSGTSTDTQYF.

Only a few counts were recorded for this clonotype. The chain carries TRBV2 and TRBJ1-1, with D tentatively TRBD1 (6 bases). Germline V CDR1 and CDR2: SNHLY, FYNNEI. The CDR3 is 17 amino acids. Trimming removed 0 bases at V and 1 base at J, with 15 bases between. This CDR3 is CASSEARVEGENTEAFF. The DNA of the CDR3 is TGTGCCAGCAGTGAAGCGCGGGTTGAGGGGGAGAACACTGAAGCTTTCTTT.

The chain links TRBV5-1 to TRBJ1-2; D is unclear. Germline values: CDR1 SGHRS, CDR2 YFSETQ. The CDR3 spans 15 residues. Trimming left V 3 bases short and J 8 bases short, with 20 bases between. The DNA of the CDR3 is TGCGCCAGCAGCTGGAACTTACCCTCAAGCCTCGGCTACACCTTC. Amino acids: CASSWNLPSSLGYTF.

This clonotype was detected a few times. The V gene is TRBV12-3 or TRBV12-4, the J gene TRBJ2-1; D is possibly TRBD1 or TRBD2 (7 bases each). Trimming cost V 2 bases and J 14 bases, with 16 bases left between them. This CDR3 has 13 amino acids. The CDR3 DNA follows: TGTGCCAGCAGTTTATCTCAGCGGGACAGAAAGTTCTTC. Translation: CASSLSQRDRKFF.

The sample holds many counts of this clonotype. The V call is TRBV20-1, the J call TRBJ2-1; 7 bases align to TRBD2. The V gene end was trimmed by 6 bases and the J gene end by 3 bases; junction bases not matched to a gene: 5. The CDR3 runs to 13 residues. The germline gives CDR1 DFQATT, CDR2 SNEGSKA (reference sequence). The CDR3 nucleotides read TGCAGTGCAACTAGCGCCGACTACAATGAGCAGTTCTTC. This encodes CSATSADYNEQFF.

Only a few counts were recorded for this clonotype. The chain couples TRBV27 to TRBJ1-2, with TRBD1 matching 9 bases. Germline V gene sequence: CDR1 MNHEY, CDR2 SMNVEV (reference sequence). With V trimmed by 3 bases and J by 5 bases, 1 base remained unmatched. The CDR3 has 13 amino acids. The CDR3 is CASSFGQGYGYTF. The CDR3 DNA reads TGTGCCAGCAGTTTCGGACAGGGGTATGGCTACACCTTC.

CDR3 sequence: CASRALAGGAPGANVLTF. As DNA, the CDR3 is TGTGCCAGCAGGGCATTAGCGGGAGGGGCCCCTGGGGCCAACGTCCTGACTTTC. The chain joins TRBV2 to TRBJ2-6, with 11 bases fitting TRBD2. CDR1 is SNHLY, CDR2 FYNNEI, per germline. Trimming at V came to 6 bases and at J to 2 bases, leaving 9 bases not matched to a gene. There are 18 residues in the CDR3.

The chain is built from TRBV6-2 or TRBV6-3 and TRBJ2-1; D is possibly TRBD1 (6 bases). Germline CDR1 and CDR2: MNHEY and SVGEGT. Trimming left V 8 bases short and J 9 bases short, with 14 bases between. CDR3 length: 12 residues. The CDR3 DNA sequence: TGTGCCAGCGGGACACTAGTAGGTGAGCAGTTCTTC. Protein sequence: CASGTLVGEQFF.

This chain connects TRBV30 to TRBJ2-1; 7 bases are shared with TRBD2. V lost 4 bases and J lost 0; bases outside the gene matches: 3. This CDR3 comprises 14 residues. CDR1 GTSNPN and CDR2 SVGIG come from the germline V gene (reference sequence). In DNA form, the CDR3 reads TGTGCCTGGACGGGCGGGAGCTCCTACAATGAGCAGTTCTTC. It is translated as CAWTGGSSYNEQFF.

The rearrangement uses TRBV5-6 and TRBJ1-5; 8 bases match TRBD1. The V segment lost 0 bases and the J segment 6 bases; nucleotides outside the gene matches: 5. CDR3 length: 15 residues. Germline V CDR1 and CDR2: SGHDT, YYEEEE. The DNA for the CDR3 is TGTGCCAGCAGCTTGGACGGACAGGGACGTCAGCCCCAGCATTTT. Its protein is CASSLDGQGRQPQHF.